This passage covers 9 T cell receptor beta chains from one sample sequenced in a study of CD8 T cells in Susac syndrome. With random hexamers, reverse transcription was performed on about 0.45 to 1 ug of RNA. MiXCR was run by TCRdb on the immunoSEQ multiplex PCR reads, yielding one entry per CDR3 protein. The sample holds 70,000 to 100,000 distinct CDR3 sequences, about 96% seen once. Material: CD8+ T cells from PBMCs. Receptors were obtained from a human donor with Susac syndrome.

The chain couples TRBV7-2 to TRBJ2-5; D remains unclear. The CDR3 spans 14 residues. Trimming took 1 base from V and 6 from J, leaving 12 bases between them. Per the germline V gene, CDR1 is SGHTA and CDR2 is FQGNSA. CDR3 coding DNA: TGTGCCAGCAGCTTAGTTTCGGCAGGACAGACCCAGTACTTC. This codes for CASSLVSAGQTQYF. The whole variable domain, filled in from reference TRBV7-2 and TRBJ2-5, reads GAGVSQSPSNKVTEKGKDVELRCDPISGHTALYWYRQSLGQGLEFLIYFQGNSAPDKSGLPSDRFSAERTGGSVSTLTIQRTQQEDSAVYLCASSLVSAGQTQYFGPGTRLLVL.

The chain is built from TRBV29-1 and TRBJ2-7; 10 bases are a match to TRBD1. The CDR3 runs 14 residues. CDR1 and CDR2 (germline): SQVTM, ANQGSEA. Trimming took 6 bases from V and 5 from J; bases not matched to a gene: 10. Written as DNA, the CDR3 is TGCAGCGTGGAACCGGGACAGGGGACCAACGAGCAGTACTTC. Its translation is CSVEPGQGTNEQYF.

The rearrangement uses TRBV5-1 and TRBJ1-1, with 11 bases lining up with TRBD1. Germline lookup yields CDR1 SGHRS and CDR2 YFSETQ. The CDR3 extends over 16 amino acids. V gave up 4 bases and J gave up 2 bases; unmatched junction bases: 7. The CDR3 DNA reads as TGCGCCAGCAGCCCCGGGACAGGGGGACCTAACACTGAAGCTTTCTTT. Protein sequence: CASSPGTGGPNTEAFF.

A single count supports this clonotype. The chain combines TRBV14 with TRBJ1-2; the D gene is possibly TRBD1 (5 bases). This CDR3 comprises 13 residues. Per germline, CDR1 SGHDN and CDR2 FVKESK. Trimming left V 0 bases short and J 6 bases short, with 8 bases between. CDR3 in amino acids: CASSQDGRDGYTF. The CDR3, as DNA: TGTGCCAGCAGCCAAGATGGCAGGGATGGCTACACCTTC.

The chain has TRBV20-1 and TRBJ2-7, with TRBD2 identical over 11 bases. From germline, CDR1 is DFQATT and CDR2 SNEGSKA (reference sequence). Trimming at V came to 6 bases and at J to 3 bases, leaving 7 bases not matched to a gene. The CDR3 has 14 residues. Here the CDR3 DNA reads TGCAGTGCGGTAGCGGGGGGGGGTCGCTACGAGCAGTACTTC. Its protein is CSAVAGGGRYEQYF.

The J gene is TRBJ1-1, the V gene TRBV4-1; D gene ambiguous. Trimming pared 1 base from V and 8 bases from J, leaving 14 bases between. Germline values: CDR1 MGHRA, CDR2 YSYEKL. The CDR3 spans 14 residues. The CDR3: CASSQVGGRGEAFF. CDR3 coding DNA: TGCGCCAGCAGCCAAGTTGGCGGGCGGGGAGAAGCTTTCTTT.

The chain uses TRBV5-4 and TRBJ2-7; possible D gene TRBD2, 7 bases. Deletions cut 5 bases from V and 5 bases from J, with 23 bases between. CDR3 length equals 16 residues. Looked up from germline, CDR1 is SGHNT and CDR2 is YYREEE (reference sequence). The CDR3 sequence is CASSSGAWGGADEQYF. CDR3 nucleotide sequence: TGTGCCAGCAGTTCTGGGGCTTGGGGGGGGGCAGACGAGCAGTACTTC.

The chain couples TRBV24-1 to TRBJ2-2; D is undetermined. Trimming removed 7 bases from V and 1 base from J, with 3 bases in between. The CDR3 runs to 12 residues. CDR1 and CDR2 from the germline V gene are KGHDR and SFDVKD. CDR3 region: CATRRNTGELFF. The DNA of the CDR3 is TGTGCCACCAGAAGGAACACCGGGGAGCTGTTTTTT.

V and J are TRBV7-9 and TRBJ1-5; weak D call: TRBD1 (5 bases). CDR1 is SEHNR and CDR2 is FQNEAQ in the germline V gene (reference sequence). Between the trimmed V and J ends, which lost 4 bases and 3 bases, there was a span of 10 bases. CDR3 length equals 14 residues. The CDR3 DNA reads TGTGCCAGCAGCTCAGGGACGGACAATCAGCCCCAGCATTTT. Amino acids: CASSSGTDNQPQHF.